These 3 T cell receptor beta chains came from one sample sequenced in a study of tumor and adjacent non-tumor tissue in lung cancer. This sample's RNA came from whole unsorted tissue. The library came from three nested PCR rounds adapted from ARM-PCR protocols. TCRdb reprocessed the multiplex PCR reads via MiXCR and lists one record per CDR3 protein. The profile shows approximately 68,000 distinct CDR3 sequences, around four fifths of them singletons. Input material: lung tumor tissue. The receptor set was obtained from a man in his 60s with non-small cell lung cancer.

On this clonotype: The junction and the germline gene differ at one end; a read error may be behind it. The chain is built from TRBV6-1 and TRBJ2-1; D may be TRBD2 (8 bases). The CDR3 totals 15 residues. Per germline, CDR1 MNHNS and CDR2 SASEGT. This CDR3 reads CVSSATSARGTEQFF. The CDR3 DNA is TGTGTCAGCAGTGCGACTAGCGCCAGGGGGACTGAGCAGTTCTTC.

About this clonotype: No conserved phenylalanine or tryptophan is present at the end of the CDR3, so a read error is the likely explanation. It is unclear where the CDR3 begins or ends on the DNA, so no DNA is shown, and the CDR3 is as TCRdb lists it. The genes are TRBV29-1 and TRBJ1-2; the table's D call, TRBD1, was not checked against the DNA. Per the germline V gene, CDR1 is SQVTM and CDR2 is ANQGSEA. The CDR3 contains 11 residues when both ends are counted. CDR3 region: CSVLFQDGFTS.

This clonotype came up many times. The DNA for the CDR3 is TGTGCCAGCAGTGAACGATCCCAGAATGAAAAACTGTTTTTT. Translated, it gives CASSERSQNEKLFF. The chain employs TRBV6-1 and TRBJ1-4, with no clear D. V dropped 2 bases and J dropped 5 bases, with 9 bases sitting between them. This CDR3 region has 14 residues. In germline, CDR1 is MNHNS, CDR2 SASEGT.